Each of the 16 T cell receptor beta chains below was sequenced from the same sample in a study of blood T cell repertoires in COVID-19 (dated by TCRdb to 2020 to 2022). The library was generated by the immunoSEQ multiplex PCR assay. Entries here come from immuneACCESS through TCRdb and include only in-frame sequences with V and J called. Some clones fail to appear in such tables; in the studies checked, an unresolved V gene covers under half of the shortfall, and the cause of the remainder is unknown. The sample table holds roughly 300,000 clones, of which approximately 87% were seen once. Together, the top ten hold roughly 12% of the sample. Sequenced sample: peripheral blood. Every receptor here comes from a woman aged 30 to 39 with COVID-19, enrolled during active disease.

This chain connects TRBV5-5 to TRBJ1-3; D gene ambiguous. Trimming left V 0 bases short and J 0 bases short, with 13 bases between. The CDR3 loop spans 17 amino acids. Germline loops: CDR1 SGHKS, CDR2 YYEKEE (reference sequence). The CDR3 sequence is CASSLVADQSSGNTIYF. CDR3 sequence (DNA): TGTGCCAGCAGCTTGGTGGCAGATCAATCCTCTGGAAACACCATATATTTT.

J is TRBJ1-4 and V is TRBV3-1 (or the pseudogene TRBV3-2); D might be TRBD1 (5 bases). V lost 0 bases and J 8 bases, leaving 10 bases between the germline ends. The CDR3 covers 14 residues. Per the germline V gene, CDR1 is LGHDT and CDR2 is YNNKEL (reference sequence). DNA of the CDR3: TGTGCCAGCAGCCAAGAGGCAGGGAACGAAAAACTGTTTTTT. Its protein product is CASSQEAGNEKLFF.

The rearrangement links TRBV5-1 to TRBJ2-7; D not certain. The CDR3 loop spans 13 amino acids. V lost 4 bases, J lost 4 bases, and 12 bases lay in between. Germline V CDR1 and CDR2: SGHRS, YFSETQ. The CDR3 sequence: CASSPPSSYEQYF. The CDR3 bases are TGCGCCAGCAGCCCTCCCTCTTCGTACGAGCAGTACTTC.

The chain carries TRBV7-9 and TRBJ1-3, with D tentatively TRBD1 (6 bases). CDR3 length: 16 residues. V lost 4 bases and J 1 base, leaving 14 bases between the germline ends. Germline lookup yields CDR1 SEHNR and CDR2 FQNEAQ (reference sequence). CDR3 nucleotides: TGTGCCAGCAGCTCGCCGGGACAAAGGTCTGGAAACACCATATATTTT. Its translation is CASSSPGQRSGNTIYF.

This chain uses TRBV19 with TRBJ2-1, with a weak D call TRBD1 (6 bases). The CDR3 has 12 amino acids. Germline V gene data show CDR1 as LNHDA and CDR2 as SQIVND (reference sequence). V was shortened by 6 bases and J by 7 bases, with 10 bases between the two germline ends. The CDR3 reads CASSWGLNEQFF. DNA for the CDR3: TGTGCCAGTAGCTGGGGGCTTAATGAGCAGTTCTTC. The entire variable domain, with the rest obtained from reference TRBV19 and TRBJ2-1, is as follows: DGGITQSPKYLFRKEGQNVTLSCEQNLNHDAMYWYRQDPGQGLRLIYYSQIVNDFQKGDIAEGYSVSREKKESFPLTVTSAQKNPTAFYLCASSWGLNEQFFGPGTRLTVL.

CDR3 nucleotide sequence: TGTGCCAGCAGCTTAGCGCAGGGGAACTACTATGGCTACACCTTC. It translates to CASSLAQGNYYGYTF. This sequence joins TRBV7-9 and TRBJ1-2, with D possibly being TRBD1 (6 bases). This CDR3 is built from 15 residues. V shed 0 bases and J shed 3 bases, with 11 bases lying between them. Germline assignment: CDR1 SEHNR and CDR2 FQNEAQ (reference sequence).

The rearrangement links TRBV5-1 to TRBJ2-2; no clear D gene. Germline CDR1 and CDR2: SGHRS and YFSETQ. Trimming left V 5 bases short and J 4 bases short, with 15 bases between. The CDR3 is 15 amino acids. The CDR3 loop is CASSSGSHGTGELFF. The CDR3 DNA sequence: TGCGCCAGCAGTTCCGGGTCCCACGGCACCGGGGAGCTGTTTTTT. The full variable domain, in which reference TRBV5-1 and TRBJ2-2 provide the parts outside the CDR3, is KAGVTQTPRYLIKTRGQQVTLSCSPISGHRSVSWYQQTPGQGLQFLFEYFSETQRNKGNFPGRFSGRQFSNSRSEMNVSTLELGDSALYLCASSSGSHGTGELFFGEGSRLTVL.

The chain is built from TRBV3-1 (or the pseudogene TRBV3-2) and TRBJ1-4; 8 nucleotides line up with TRBD1. The CDR3 loop spans 14 amino acids. The ends lost 6 bases at V and 8 bases at J; junction bases unmatched: 8. Germline V lookup: CDR1 LGHDT, CDR2 YNNKEL (reference sequence). The CDR3 reads CASRLTGEYEKLFF. In DNA form, the CDR3 reads TGTGCCAGCAGGTTGACAGGGGAGTACGAAAAACTGTTTTTT.

The V and J genes are TRBV27 and TRBJ1-5, with TRBD1 as a possible D gene (6 bases). In germline, CDR1 is MNHEY, CDR2 SMNVEV (reference sequence). The V gene lost 6 bases and the J gene lost 0 bases, with 12 bases spanning the gap. This CDR3 region has 15 residues. The CDR3 region is CASSRQAYSNQPQHF. The CDR3 nucleotides are TGTGCCAGCAGCCGACAGGCGTATAGCAATCAGCCCCAGCATTTT.

This clone occurred once. Other DNA sequences in this sample translate to the same CDR3. The chain is built from TRBV19 and TRBJ1-1; 9 bases are shared with TRBD1. The CDR3 has 14 amino acids. The V gene end was trimmed by 7 bases and the J gene end by 5 bases; junction bases not matched to a gene: 8. Germline V gene data show CDR1 as LNHDA and CDR2 as SQIVND (reference sequence). CDR3 protein: CASILQGAGTEAFF. The CDR3 region has the DNA TGTGCCAGTATACTACAGGGGGCTGGGACTGAAGCTTTCTTT.

V is TRBV7-9 and J is TRBJ2-3, with unresolved D. With 4 bases removed from V and 5 bases from J, the gap between germline ends came to 13 bases. The CDR3 totals 14 residues. The germline CDR1 and CDR2 sequences are SEHNR and FQNEAQ (reference sequence). The CDR3 DNA follows: TGTGCCAGCAGCTCCCGCGAGGTAGTAGATACGCAGTATTTT. Its translation is CASSSREVVDTQYF. The full variable domain, in which reference TRBV7-9 and TRBJ2-3 provide the parts outside the CDR3, is DTGVSQNPRHKITKRGQNVTFRCDPISEHNRLYWYRQTLGQGPEFLTYFQNEAQLEKSRLLSDRFSAERPKGSFSTLEIQRTEQGDSAMYLCASSSREVVDTQYFGPGTRLTVL.

The gene calls are TRBV3-1 (or the pseudogene TRBV3-2) and TRBJ2-1; D is perhaps TRBD2 (7 bases). Trimming took off 2 bases at V and 4 bases at J, with 15 bases between the two ends. The V gene's germline CDR1 is LGHDT and CDR2 YNNKEL (reference sequence). CDR3 size: 16 residues. The CDR3, as DNA: TGTGCCAGCAGCCAATCCGGCGGGGGCCCGTACAATGAGCAGTTCTTC. Amino acids: CASSQSGGGPYNEQFF.

The rearrangement uses TRBV13 and TRBJ2-5, with D perhaps TRBD2 (5 bases). In germline, CDR1 is PRHDT, CDR2 FYEKMQ (reference sequence). The CDR3 totals 13 residues. Trimming stripped 5 bases from V and 2 bases from J, with 9 bases between. The CDR3 bases are TGTGCCAGCAGCGCCCGGGGTCAAGAGACCCAGTACTTC. This codes for CASSARGQETQYF.

This clone is a singleton in its sample. The V call is TRBV28, the J call TRBJ2-7; 9 bases are a match to TRBD1. The germline V gene has CDR1 MDHEN and CDR2 SYDVKM. This CDR3 is 15 amino acids long. After removal of 3 bases from V and 2 bases from J, the junction contained 5 bases not matched to a gene. DNA for the CDR3: TGTGCCAGCAGTTTCCGGGACAGGGCGCCCTACGAGCAGTACTTC. It encodes CASSFRDRAPYEQYF.

The chain recombines TRBV7-8 with TRBJ2-1; D is uncertain. Germline CDR1 reads SGHVS; CDR2 reads FQNEAQ. This CDR3 spans 12 amino acids. V was trimmed by 2 bases and J by 4 bases, leaving 3 bases between them. The CDR3 loop reads CASSLSYNEQFF. The CDR3 nucleotides are TGTGCCAGCAGCTTATCTTACAATGAGCAGTTCTTC.

The rearrangement uses TRBV3-1 (or the pseudogene TRBV3-2) and TRBJ1-3, with D possibly being TRBD1 (6 bases). Trimming pared 4 bases from V and 3 bases from J, leaving 13 bases between. CDR3 length: 15 amino acids. Germline V CDR1 and CDR2: LGHDT, YNNKEL (reference sequence). CDR3 nucleotides: TGTGCCAGCAGCCTCCTTACAGGGTTTGGAAACACCATATATTTT. This codes for CASSLLTGFGNTIYF.